The next 10 T cell receptor beta chains were all read from a single sample in a study of blood T cell repertoires in COVID-19. The data were produced by immunoSEQ multiplex PCR, yet TCRdb's version contains in-frame clones alone and is incomplete. The sample contains some 120,000 clones, about 77% of which appear only once. Sequencing was carried out using peripheral blood. These TCRs come from a man at least 80 years old with acute or convalescent COVID-19.

The chain combines TRBV19 with TRBJ1-2; 12 nucleotides match TRBD1. This CDR3 region has 18 residues. Looked up from germline, CDR1 is LNHDA and CDR2 is SQIVND (reference sequence). V shed 7 bases and J 4 bases; nucleotides not matched to a gene: 16. Here the CDR3 reads CASTEAGTGGAGGYGYTF. Here the CDR3 DNA reads TGTGCCAGTACGGAAGCCGGGACAGGGGGCGCAGGCGGCTATGGCTACACCTTC.

The rearrangement links TRBV4-2 to TRBJ2-1; TRBD1 agrees at 10 bases. Germline assignment: CDR1 LGHNA and CDR2 YNFKEQ. The CDR3 spans 16 residues. V lost 0 bases, J lost 8 bases, and 7 bases stayed unmatched. The CDR3 sequence: CASSQELRDRGDEQFF. The DNA of the CDR3 is TGTGCCAGCAGCCAAGAACTCAGGGACAGGGGTGATGAGCAGTTCTTC.

This clone was counted a few times. The chain recombines TRBV6-5 with TRBJ2-7; D is perhaps TRBD1 (6 bases). The CDR3 is 13 amino acids. Per germline, CDR1 MNHEY and CDR2 SVGAGI. The CDR3 sequence: CSLEGDISYEQYF. CDR3 DNA sequence: TGTAGCCTCGAAGGGGACATCTCCTACGAGCAGTACTTC.

V is TRBV5-1 and J is TRBJ2-3; no definite D call. The CDR3 consists of 13 residues. V was trimmed by 4 bases and J by 2 bases, leaving 8 bases between them. Germline values: CDR1 SGHRS, CDR2 YFSETQ. CDR3 in DNA: TGCGCCAGCAGCCTTTACTACACAGATACGCAGTATTTT. Translated: CASSLYYTDTQYF.

The rearrangement uses TRBV5-1 and TRBJ1-6, with TRBD1 identical over 9 bases. The CDR3 has 15 amino acids. After removal of 5 bases from V and 7 bases from J, the junction contained 7 bases not matched to a gene. The V gene's germline CDR1 is SGHRS and CDR2 YFSETQ. CDR3 nucleotide sequence: TGCGCCAGCAGTTCGGGACAGGGTCAGAATTCACCCCTCCACTTT. Translated: CASSSGQGQNSPLHF.

This clone was detected once. The gene calls are TRBV7-3 and TRBJ1-1, with 7 bases fitting TRBD1. Trimming removed 5 bases from V and 3 bases from J; junction bases left unmatched: 3. Germline CDR1 SGHTA, CDR2 FQGTGA. The CDR3 spans 13 residues. The CDR3 sequence: CASSRTGDTEAFF. CDR3 sequence (DNA): TGTGCCAGCAGCCGAACAGGGGACACTGAAGCTTTCTTT.

The gene calls are TRBV11-1 and TRBJ1-6, with D tentatively TRBD1 (6 bases). Trimming took 5 bases from V and 6 from J, leaving 17 bases between them. This CDR3 contains 16 residues. Germline lookup yields CDR1 SGHAT and CDR2 FQDESV (reference sequence). The CDR3 loop reads CASSPSSGTSNSPLHF. Here the CDR3 DNA reads TGTGCCAGCAGCCCGTCATCCGGGACATCTAATTCACCCCTCCACTTT.

The chain joins TRBV2 to TRBJ1-3; TRBD1 aligns across 7 bases. Germline V gene lookup returns CDR1 SNHLY and CDR2 FYNNEI. The CDR3 is 15 residues long. The V gene end was trimmed by 5 bases and the J gene end by 2 bases; junction bases not matched to a gene: 6. The CDR3 DNA sequence: TGTGCCAGCAGTAAGACAGGGATCCCTGGAAACACCATATATTTT. Translating gives CASSKTGIPGNTIYF.

In DNA form, the CDR3 reads TGTGCCAGTAGTATCTCCTCCGGAGGCGGGTGGGAAACCTACGAGCAGTACTTC. Translating gives CASSISSGGGWETYEQYF. This sequence joins TRBV19 and TRBJ2-7, with D perhaps TRBD2 (5 bases). CDR3 size: 18 residues. The germline V and J ends were trimmed by 3 bases and 2 bases, with 23 bases remaining between them. Per the germline V gene, CDR1 is LNHDA and CDR2 is SQIVND (reference sequence).

For the CDR3, the DNA is TGTGCCAGCAGTTACTCGAGTCGTTACGAGCAGTACTTC. Protein sequence: CASSYSSRYEQYF. The chain links TRBV6-2 or TRBV6-3 to TRBJ2-7; D gene ambiguous. The ends were cut back, 0 bases at V and 4 bases at J, with 7 bases in the middle. Germline values: CDR1 MNHEY, CDR2 SVGEGT. This CDR3 region has 13 residues.